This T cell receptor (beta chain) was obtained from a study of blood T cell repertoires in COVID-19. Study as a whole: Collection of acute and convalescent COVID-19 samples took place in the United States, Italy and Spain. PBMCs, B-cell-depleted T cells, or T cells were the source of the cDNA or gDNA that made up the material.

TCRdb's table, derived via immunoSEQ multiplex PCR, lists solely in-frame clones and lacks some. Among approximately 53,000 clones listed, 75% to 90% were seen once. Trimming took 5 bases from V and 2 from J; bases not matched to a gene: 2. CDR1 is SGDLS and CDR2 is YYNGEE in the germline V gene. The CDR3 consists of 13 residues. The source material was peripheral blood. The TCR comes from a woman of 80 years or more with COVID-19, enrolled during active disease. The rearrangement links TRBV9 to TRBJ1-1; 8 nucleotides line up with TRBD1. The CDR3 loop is CASRGQGNTEAFF. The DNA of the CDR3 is TGTGCCAGCAGAGGACAGGGTAACACTGAAGCTTTCTTT.